The sequence of this TCR beta chain was determined in a study of cytomegalovirus exposure and HLA in healthy donors. This clone appeared once. PCR was performed using 60 Vbeta and 13 Jbeta primers. The repertoire was sequenced with immunoSEQ multiplex PCR; TCRdb's copy has only in-frame clones and lacks some. The sample lists roughly 100,000 clones; 65% to 80% were seen once. This CDR3 contains 13 residues. V lost 2 bases, J lost 9 bases, and 11 bases lay in between. Germline V lookup: CDR1 MGHDK, CDR2 SYGVNS. Input material: PBMCs. The sequence derives from a woman under 30 in good health and CMV-seropositive. The chain recombines TRBV25-1 with TRBJ2-1; the D gene is possibly TRBD2 (5 bases). DNA for the CDR3: TGTGCCAGCAGTGAACTAGCAATGAGTGAGCAGTTCTTC. As protein: CASSELAMSEQFF.